These 32 T cell receptor beta chains were all obtained from the same sample, sequenced in a study of glioma-infiltrating T cells after dendritic cell vaccination (dated by TCRdb to about 2016). Library generation was performed with the immunoSEQ multiplex PCR assay. In its TCRdb copy, this immuneACCESS table keeps in-frame sequences only and misses some clones. Where compared with another copy, unresolved V genes explain less than half of these, and the others have no known cause. This sample holds 75,000 to 100,000 clones; roughly 83% were observed only once. The ten largest account for about 6.5% of the sample. The starting material was blood, obtained before dendritic cell vaccination. The receptor set was obtained from a human donor with glioblastoma.

This clone showed up just once. The V gene is TRBV7-2, the J gene TRBJ1-5; 7 nucleotides align to TRBD1. The germline CDR1 and CDR2 sequences are SGHTA and FQGNSA. V lost 5 bases and J lost 5; bases outside the gene matches: 6. CDR3 length: 14 residues. CDR3 coding DNA: TGTGCCAGCAGCCCTAGACAGGGCCATCAGCCCCAGCATTTT. It translates to CASSPRQGHQPQHF.

The chain uses TRBV5-4 and TRBJ2-5, with a possible D match to TRBD2 (6 bases). V was cut by 1 base and J by 4 bases, with 14 bases left in between. Germline V gene lookup returns CDR1 SGHNT and CDR2 YYREEE (reference sequence). The CDR3 runs 15 residues. In DNA form, the CDR3 reads TGTGCCAGCAGCTTGCAATGGCGGGGAGGAGAGACCCAGTACTTC. This codes for CASSLQWRGGETQYF.

The V call is TRBV5-1, the J call TRBJ2-7; TRBD2 agrees at 11 bases. CDR1 and CDR2 from the germline V gene are SGHRS and YFSETQ. The CDR3 loop spans 19 amino acids. V trimming: 2 bases; J trimming: 2 bases; junction bases outside the gene matches: 15. The CDR3 DNA sequence: TGCGCCAGCAGCTTACGACCGGGACTAGCGGAACGGCGGGCCTACGAGCAGTACTTC. Translating it yields CASSLRPGLAERRAYEQYF.

V usage is TRBV11-1 and J usage is TRBJ1-1; D ambiguous. The germline gives CDR1 SGHAT, CDR2 FQDESV (reference sequence). This CDR3 has 13 residues. Trimming left V 5 bases short and J 2 bases short, with 9 bases between. The CDR3 reads CASSHWTNTEAFF. CDR3 DNA sequence: TGTGCCAGCAGCCACTGGACTAACACTGAAGCTTTCTTT. Filled out from reference TRBV11-1 and TRBJ1-1, the complete variable domain reads EAEVAQSPRYKITEKSQAVAFWCDPISGHATLYWYRQILGQGPELLVQFQDESVVDDSQLPKDRFSAERLKGVDSTLKIQPAELGDSAMYLCASSHWTNTEAFFGQGTRLTVV.

This clone was detected only once. The V and J genes are TRBV4-2 and TRBJ1-2, with no clear D. Per germline, CDR1 LGHNA and CDR2 YNFKEQ. V dropped 0 bases and J dropped 3 bases, with 17 bases sitting between them. CDR3 size: 17 residues. Here the CDR3 reads CASSQDHRDRFDYGYTF. The CDR3 coding sequence is TGTGCCAGCAGCCAAGATCACCGGGATAGATTCGACTATGGCTACACCTTC.

This chain links TRBV7-9 with TRBJ1-2; weak D call: TRBD1 (5 bases). V dropped 4 bases and J dropped 7 bases, with 13 bases sitting between them. This CDR3 has 13 amino acids. Germline CDR1 SEHNR, CDR2 FQNEAQ (reference sequence). The CDR3 spells CASSSTGGGGYTF. The CDR3, as DNA: TGTGCCAGCAGCTCCACCGGGGGGGGTGGCTACACCTTC.

This sequence joins TRBV5-1 and TRBJ1-4; 7 bases line up with TRBD1. V was pared by 3 bases and J by 5 bases, with 4 bases of the junction left unmatched. The CDR3 loop spans 14 amino acids. Germline CDR1 and CDR2: SGHRS and YFSETQ. CDR3 DNA: TGCGCCAGCAGCTCGACAGGGTTCAATGAAAAACTGTTTTTT. This encodes CASSSTGFNEKLFF.

This chain uses TRBV5-1 with TRBJ2-5, with 7 bases lining up with TRBD2. Germline CDR1 reads SGHRS; CDR2 reads YFSETQ. V gave up 3 bases and J gave up 6 bases; unmatched junction bases: 11. The CDR3 covers 15 residues. DNA for the CDR3: TGCGCCAGCAGCTCCGGTGGGGGGGGTTGGAAGACCCAGTACTTC. Translated: CASSSGGGGWKTQYF. Full variable domain (outside the CDR3, taken from reference TRBV5-1 and TRBJ2-5): KAGVTQTPRYLIKTRGQQVTLSCSPISGHRSVSWYQQTPGQGLQFLFEYFSETQRNKGNFPGRFSGRQFSNSRSEMNVSTLELGDSALYLCASSSGGGGWKTQYFGPGTRLLVL.

This clone has just a few counts. The J gene is TRBJ2-7, the V gene TRBV19, with D possibly matching TRBD1 (6 bases). Germline V gene lookup returns CDR1 LNHDA and CDR2 SQIVND (reference sequence). The CDR3 is 14 amino acids. Deletions cut 5 bases from V and 6 bases from J, with 17 bases between. This CDR3 reads CASSLRGTTGEQYF. In DNA form, the CDR3 reads TGTGCCAGTAGTCTCAGGGGAACTACTGGCGAGCAGTACTTC.

This chain uses TRBV29-1 with TRBJ1-2, with 8 bases that match TRBD1. CDR3 size: 12 residues. Germline trimming cut 6 bases from V and 7 bases from J; bases unmatched to any gene: 7. In germline, CDR1 is SQVTM, CDR2 ANQGSEA. The CDR3 spells CSVGQGSGGYTF. The CDR3 nucleotides are TGCAGCGTCGGACAGGGTTCTGGTGGCTACACCTTC.

The J gene is TRBJ1-2, the V gene TRBV27; 12 positions match TRBD1. Germline values: CDR1 MNHEY, CDR2 SMNVEV (reference sequence). The CDR3 totals 14 residues. J was trimmed by 8 bases and V by 5 bases; bases with no gene match: 6. This CDR3 is CASSPGQGATGYTF. The DNA for the CDR3 is TGTGCCAGCAGTCCGGGACAGGGGGCGACCGGCTACACCTTC.

V usage is TRBV10-3 and J usage is TRBJ2-1, with 8 bases that match TRBD2. The CDR3 contains 15 residues. Germline lookup yields CDR1 ENHRY and CDR2 SYGVKD. Trimming took 6 bases from V and 6 from J; bases not matched to a gene: 10. The CDR3 is CAIRRGAGDLNEQFF. The CDR3 DNA sequence: TGTGCCATCAGGAGAGGAGCGGGGGACCTCAATGAGCAGTTCTTC.

This chain uses TRBV10-2 with TRBJ2-5; 8 nucleotides match TRBD2. The germline gives CDR1 WSHSY, CDR2 SAAADI. This CDR3 region has 17 residues. The V and J ends lost 0 bases and 5 bases, in that order; junction bases with no gene match: 11. The chain's CDR3 is CASSESLGGGPLETQYF. The CDR3 nucleotides read TGCGCCAGCAGTGAGTCTCTCGGGGGGGGGCCCCTGGAGACCCAGTACTTC.

The V call is TRBV30, the J call TRBJ2-4; perhaps TRBD2 as D (6 bases). The CDR3 totals 12 residues. V was clipped by 2 bases and J by 14 bases, with 16 bases between them. The germline V gene encodes CDR1 GTSNPN and CDR2 SVGIG (reference sequence). The CDR3 DNA reads TGTGCCTGGAGTTCACGGGGGAATGGGGAGTACTTC. Amino acid sequence: CAWSSRGNGEYF.

The rearrangement uses TRBV29-1 and TRBJ1-3; no clear D gene. The ends were cut back, 6 bases at V and 0 bases at J, with 12 bases in the middle. Looked up from germline, CDR1 is SQVTM and CDR2 is ANQGSEA. The CDR3 covers 14 residues. The CDR3 DNA sequence: TGCAGCGTCGGCACGGGGTTCTCTGGAAACACCATATATTTT. Residues: CSVGTGFSGNTIYF. Using reference TRBV29-1 and TRBJ1-3 for the parts outside the CDR3, the full variable domain is SAVISQKPSRDICQRGTSLTIQCQVDSQVTMMFWYRQQPGQSLTLIATANQGSEATYESGFVIDKFPISRPNLTFSTLTVSNMSPEDSSIYLCSVGTGFSGNTIYFGEGSWLTVV.

This chain connects TRBV28 to TRBJ2-7; D unresolved. This CDR3 region has 11 residues. Germline V gene sequence: CDR1 MDHEN, CDR2 SYDVKM. V dropped 2 bases and J dropped 4 bases, with 3 bases sitting between them. The CDR3 loop is CASSLQYEQYF. As DNA, the CDR3 is TGTGCCAGCAGTTTACAGTACGAGCAGTACTTC.

The gene calls are TRBV6-1 and TRBJ2-2, with TRBD2 matching over 8 bases. CDR3 size: 14 residues. Germline V gene lookup returns CDR1 MNHNS and CDR2 SASEGT. The ends lost 7 bases at V and 1 base at J; junction bases unmatched: 2. The CDR3 reads CASKSGRNTGELFF. CDR3 in DNA: TGTGCCAGCAAAAGCGGGAGGAACACCGGGGAGCTGTTTTTT.

Here the CDR3 DNA reads TGTGCCAGCACCATGGTCGGTGAGCAGTACTTC. It codes for CASTMVGEQYF. The genes are TRBV7-2 and TRBJ2-7; no definite D call. Trimming cost V 7 bases and J 7 bases, with 11 bases left between them. This CDR3 comprises 11 residues. CDR1 is SGHTA and CDR2 is FQGNSA in the germline V gene. Variable domain in full (rest from reference TRBV7-2 and TRBJ2-7): GAGVSQSPSNKVTEKGKDVELRCDPISGHTALYWYRQSLGQGLEFLIYFQGNSAPDKSGLPSDRFSAERTGGSVSTLTIQRTQQEDSAVYLCASTMVGEQYFGPGTRLTVT.

The chain links TRBV5-4 to TRBJ1-4; 9 nucleotides align to TRBD1. The V segment lost 3 bases and the J segment 6 bases; nucleotides outside the gene matches: 3. The CDR3 has 14 residues. The germline V gene has CDR1 SGHNT and CDR2 YYREEE (reference sequence). CDR3: CASSSRDRDEKLFF. Written as DNA, the CDR3 is TGTGCCAGCAGCTCCCGGGACAGGGATGAAAAACTGTTTTTT.

In DNA, the CDR3 is TGCGCCAGCAGCCGATCTGTAGCGGGAGGGCCCGGTGAGCAGTTCTTC. The encoded protein is CASSRSVAGGPGEQFF. This chain connects TRBV5-1 to TRBJ2-1; 11 nucleotides match TRBD2. CDR3 length equals 16 residues. Germline V gene lookup returns CDR1 SGHRS and CDR2 YFSETQ. J gave up 9 bases and V 4 bases, and 12 bases lay outside the gene matches.

For this clone: The sample carries other DNA sequences with the same CDR3. This sequence joins TRBV15 and TRBJ2-7; 8 bases align to TRBD1. The CDR3 is 16 amino acids. Germline V CDR1 and CDR2: LNHNV, YYDKDF (reference sequence). Trimming removed 3 bases from V and 5 bases from J; junction bases left unmatched: 12. This CDR3 is CATSSHGTGNQDEQYF. The DNA for the CDR3 is TGTGCCACCAGCAGCCACGGGACAGGTAATCAAGACGAGCAGTACTTC.

V is TRBV5-1 and J is TRBJ1-5; TRBD1 matches at 7 bases. V lost 2 bases to trimming and J lost 1 base; unmatched junction nucleotides: 3. Germline values: CDR1 SGHRS, CDR2 YFSETQ. The CDR3 covers 15 residues. CDR3 coding DNA: TGCGCCAGCAGCTTAGGGGGCGCGAGCAATCAGCCCCAGCATTTT. It is translated as CASSLGGASNQPQHF.

V usage is TRBV30 and J usage is TRBJ2-1; TRBD2 aligns across 11 bases. V lost 6 bases and J lost 8; bases outside the gene matches: 9. The CDR3 is 14 residues long. CDR1 is GTSNPN and CDR2 is SVGIG in the germline V gene (reference sequence). CDR3 in DNA: TGTGCCTGTCAACCTAGCGGGGGGTTTGATGAGCAGTTCTTC. This gives the protein CACQPSGGFDEQFF. The full variable domain, rest sourced from reference TRBV30 and TRBJ2-1, is SQTIHQWPATLVQPVGSPLSLECTVEGTSNPNLYWYRQAAGRGLQLLFYSVGIGQISSEVPQNLSASRPQDRQFILSSKKLLLSDSGFYLCACQPSGGFDEQFFGPGTRLTVL.

Written as DNA, the CDR3 is TGTGCCAGTACTCGGACTAGCGGGGCGGGAGAGCAGTACTTC. The encoded protein is CASTRTSGAGEQYF. The V and J genes are TRBV19 and TRBJ2-7; 12 positions agree with TRBD2. V lost 7 bases, J lost 7 bases, and 8 bases stayed unmatched. CDR1 is LNHDA, CDR2 SQIVND, per germline (reference sequence). The CDR3 extends over 14 amino acids. Full variable domain (rest looked up from reference TRBV19 and TRBJ2-7): DGGITQSPKYLFRKEGQNVTLSCEQNLNHDAMYWYRQDPGQGLRLIYYSQIVNDFQKGDIAEGYSVSREKKESFPLTVTSAQKNPTAFYLCASTRTSGAGEQYFGPGTRLTVT.

In this sample, this clone turned up a few times. The chain links TRBV30 to TRBJ1-5, with TRBD1 matching 7 bases. Germline V gene data show CDR1 as GTSNPN and CDR2 as SVGIG (reference sequence). This CDR3 region has 13 residues. Unmatched junction bases numbered 3, after V lost 0 bases and J lost 7 bases. CDR3 nucleotides: TGTGCCTGGAGTGTACAGGGGAAACAGCCCCAGCATTTT. Translation: CAWSVQGKQPQHF.

The gene calls are TRBV6-6 and TRBJ1-2, with 8 bases identical to TRBD1. Losses at the gene ends were 6 bases for V and 4 bases for J; bases not matched to a gene: 13. This CDR3 is built from 16 residues. Germline V gives CDR1 MNHNY, CDR2 SVGAGI (reference sequence). CDR3 sequence (DNA): TGTGCCAGCAGAACCCTCGGACAGGGTGAGCCCTATGGCTACACCTTC. Translating it yields CASRTLGQGEPYGYTF.

This chain joins TRBV6-1 and TRBJ2-7; 9 nucleotides agree with TRBD2. The CDR3 is 15 residues long. Germline V lookup: CDR1 MNHNS, CDR2 SASEGT. J was trimmed by 5 bases and V by 4 bases; bases with no gene match: 9. This chain's CDR3 is CASSGISGSPHEQYF. The CDR3 nucleotides are TGTGCCAGCAGTGGGATTAGCGGGAGTCCCCACGAGCAGTACTTC.

This chain joins TRBV30 and TRBJ2-5; 8 bases map to TRBD2. From germline, CDR1 is GTSNPN and CDR2 SVGIG (reference sequence). J was trimmed by 5 bases and V by 2 bases; bases with no gene match: 7. This CDR3 region has 14 residues. CDR3 loop: CAWSRAGRAETQYF. The CDR3 nucleotides are TGTGCCTGGAGTCGGGCCGGGAGGGCCGAGACCCAGTACTTC.

The chain recombines TRBV15 with TRBJ2-4; TRBD1 matches at 8 bases. Germline trimming cut 5 bases from V and 2 bases from J; bases unmatched to any gene: 5. This CDR3 contains 15 residues. The germline V gene has CDR1 LNHNV and CDR2 YYDKDF (reference sequence). DNA of the CDR3: TGTGCCACCAGCCGGGACAGGAGTCCCAAAAACATTCAGTACTTC. The encoded protein is CATSRDRSPKNIQYF.

CDR3 region: CAWAKAGGQYNEQFF. The CDR3 bases are TGTGCCTGGGCCAAGGCGGGGGGGCAATACAATGAGCAGTTCTTC. This chain joins TRBV30 and TRBJ2-1; 9 bases are shared with TRBD2. From germline, CDR1 is GTSNPN and CDR2 SVGIG (reference sequence). This CDR3 has 15 amino acids. J gave up 4 bases and V 5 bases, and 9 bases lay outside the gene matches.

The chain couples TRBV7-9 to TRBJ1-6; 10 bases map to TRBD1. The CDR3 is 13 residues long. V lost 11 bases, J lost 7 bases, and 5 bases stayed unmatched. CDR1 is SEHNR, CDR2 FQNEAQ, per germline (reference sequence). CDR3 protein: CAGQGQGNSPLHF. In DNA, the CDR3 is TGTGCCGGCCAGGGACAGGGGAATTCACCCCTCCACTTT.

The chain carries TRBV2 and TRBJ2-2; 10 nucleotides align to TRBD1. The germline V gene encodes CDR1 SNHLY and CDR2 FYNNEI. The CDR3 loop spans 15 amino acids. The V gene end was trimmed by 10 bases and the J gene end by 4 bases; junction bases not matched to a gene: 9. CDR3 protein: CATVQGQGFTGELFF. The CDR3 bases are TGTGCCACCGTTCAGGGACAGGGGTTCACCGGGGAGCTGTTTTTT.